This T cell receptor (beta chain) was sequenced during a study of blood T cells in healthy people across ages. It was with a sample-barcoded 5' primer and a J-beta primer mix that a second PCR of roughly 7 to 12 cycles was run. One entry per CDR3 protein results from TCRdb running MiXCR on the 5' RACE reads. The table records hundreds of thousands of distinct CDR3 sequences, approximately 30% of them present only once. This clonotype was seen many times. Looked up from germline, CDR1 is SGHTA and CDR2 is FQGNSA. There are 14 residues in the CDR3. The V segment lost 5 bases and the J segment 6 bases; nucleotides outside the gene matches: 6.

The gene calls are TRBV7-2 and TRBJ2-7, with 11 bases matching TRBD2. The sequencing input was blood. This sequence originates from a woman of 80 years or more in good health. CDR3 DNA sequence: TGTGCCAGCAGCCTTAGCGGGGGGGCGACCGAGCAGTACTTC. It yields the protein CASSLSGGATEQYF.